This T cell receptor beta chain derives from a study of T cell changes during pregnancy in multiple sclerosis. The trim removed 1 base at V and 0 bases at J, leaving 11 bases unmatched. The CDR3 has 19 residues. The count of this clone is one. The assay was immunoSEQ multiplex PCR, and TCRdb's table has in-frame clones only and misses some. The sample yields some 37,000 clones, roughly 93% seen once. This rearrangement joins TRBV23-1 to TRBJ2-7; 11 nucleotides line up with TRBD2. TRBV23-1 counts as an open reading frame of uncertain function. Sample: CD4+ T cells from peripheral blood mononuclear cells, taken before pregnancy. The receptor's source is a female donor with multiple sclerosis, enrolled in a pregnancy study. This chain's CDR3 is CASSQYGVGGTSGSYEQYF. The CDR3 coding sequence is TGCGCCAGCAGTCAATATGGAGTCGGGGGGACTAGCGGCTCCTACGAGCAGTACTTC.